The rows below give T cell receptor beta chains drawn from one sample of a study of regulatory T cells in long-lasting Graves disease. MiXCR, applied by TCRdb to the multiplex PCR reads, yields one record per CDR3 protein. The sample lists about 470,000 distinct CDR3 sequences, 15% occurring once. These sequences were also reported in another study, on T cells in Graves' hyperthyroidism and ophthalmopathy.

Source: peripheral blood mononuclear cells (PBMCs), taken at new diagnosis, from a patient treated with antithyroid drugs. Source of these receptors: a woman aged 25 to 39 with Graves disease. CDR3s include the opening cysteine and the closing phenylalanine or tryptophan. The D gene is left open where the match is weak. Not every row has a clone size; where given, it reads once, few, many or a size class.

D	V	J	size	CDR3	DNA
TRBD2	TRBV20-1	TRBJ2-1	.	CSAEIVGTSGRNRNEQFF	TGCAGTGCCGAAATAGTCGGGACTAGCGGGAGAAATCGAAATGAGCAGTTCTTC
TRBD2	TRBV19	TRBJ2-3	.	CASSLRLAGESTDTQYF	TGTGCCAGTAGTCTTAGACTAGCGGGAGAGAGCACAGATACGCAGTATTTT
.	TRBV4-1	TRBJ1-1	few	CASSQVRRGPRGMNTEAFF	TGCGCCAGCAGCCAAGTCCGGAGGGGCCCCCGGGGTATGAACACTGAAGCTTTCTTT
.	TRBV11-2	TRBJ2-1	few	CASSLEPGPYFYNEQFF	TGTGCCAGCAGCTTAGAGCCGGGACCCTATTTTTACAATGAGCAGTTCTTC
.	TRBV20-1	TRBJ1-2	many	CSARDRANYGYTF	TGCAGTGCGAGAGACAGAGCCAACTATGGCTACACCTTC
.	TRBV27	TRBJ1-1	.	CASSLIGDMDFKDTEAFF	TGTGCCAGCAGTTTAATCGGGGACATGGACTTTAAGGACACTGAAGCTTTCTTT
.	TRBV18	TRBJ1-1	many	CASSPSGNTEAFF	TGTGCCAGCTCACCCTCGGGGAACACTGAAGCTTTCTTT
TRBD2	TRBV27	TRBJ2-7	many	CASSLGASPSGSSYEQYF	TGTGCCAGCAGTTTAGGGGCCTCTCCGAGCGGGAGCTCCTACGAGCAGTACTTC
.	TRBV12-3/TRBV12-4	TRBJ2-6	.	CASSLDPASYPAGANVLTF	TGTGCCAGCAGTTTAGATCCGGCCTCTTATCCTGCTGGGGCCAACGTCCTGACTTTC
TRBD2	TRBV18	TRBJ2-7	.	CASSPTSGGTYEQYF	TGTGCCAGCTCACCGACTAGCGGGGGGACCTACGAGCAGTACTTC
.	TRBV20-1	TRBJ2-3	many	CSARDRSSGPDTQYF	TGCAGTGCTAGAGATCGTTCTAGTGGTCCAGATACGCAGTATTTT
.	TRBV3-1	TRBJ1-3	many	CASSQEGEAGNTIYF	TGTGCCAGCAGCCAAGAGGGGGAGGCCGGAAACACCATATATTTT
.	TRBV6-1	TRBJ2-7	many	CASKAVERGYEQYF	TGTGCCAGCAAAGCAGTGGAACGGGGTTACGAGCAGTACTTC
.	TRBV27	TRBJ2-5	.	CASRLRHQETQYF	TGTGCCTCCCGCCTGCGACACCAAGAGACCCAGTACTTC
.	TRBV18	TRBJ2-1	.	CASSPPAGPYNEQFF	TGTGCCAGCTCACCACCGGCAGGGCCCTACAATGAGCAGTTCTTC
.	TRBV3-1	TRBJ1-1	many	CASSQGGNTEAFF	TGTGCCAGCAGCCAGGGTGGGAACACTGAAGCTTTCTTT
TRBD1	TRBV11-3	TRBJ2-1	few	CASSPWGGQGASGQFF	TGTGCCAGCAGCCCGTGGGGAGGACAGGGGGCGAGTGGGCAGTTCTTC
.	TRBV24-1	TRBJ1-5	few	CATSGYSNQPQHF	TGTGCCACCAGTGGCTATAGCAATCAGCCCCAGCATTTT
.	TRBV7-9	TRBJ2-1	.	CASSSGGLSLPVFF	TGTGCCAGCAGCTCAGGGGGGCTCTCTCTGCCTGTTTTCTTC
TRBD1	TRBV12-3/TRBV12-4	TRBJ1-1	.	CASSFGQETGVNTEAFF	TGTGCCAGCAGTTTCGGACAAGAGACAGGGGTGAACACTGAAGCTTTCTTT
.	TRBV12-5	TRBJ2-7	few	CASGSLGTADVEQYF	TGTGCTAGTGGTTCGCTCGGGACGGCAGATGTAGAGCAGTACTTC
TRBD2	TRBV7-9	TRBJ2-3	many	CASSLVVGRSDTQYF	TGTGCCAGCAGCTTAGTTGTCGGGAGGTCAGATACGCAGTATTTT
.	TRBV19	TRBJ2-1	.	CASSTGGPGNEQFF	TGTGCCAGTAGTACGGGGGGCCCAGGGAATGAGCAGTTCTTC
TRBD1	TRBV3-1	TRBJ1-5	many	CASSPDRVVGQPQHF	TGTGCCAGCAGCCCGGACAGGGTCGTGGGGCAGCCCCAGCATTTT
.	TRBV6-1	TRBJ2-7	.	CASSTPTATYEQYF	TGTGCCAGCAGTACCCCGACAGCCACCTACGAGCAGTACTTC
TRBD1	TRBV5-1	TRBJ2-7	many	CASSYGTGGISYEQYF	TGCGCCAGCAGCTACGGGACAGGGGGAATATCCTACGAGCAGTACTTC
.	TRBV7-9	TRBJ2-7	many	CASSLAWEQYF	TGTGCCAGCAGCTTAGCGTGGGAGCAGTACTTC
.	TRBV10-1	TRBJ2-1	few	CASSDSVGDDEQFF	TGCGCCAGCAGTGATAGTGTTGGCGACGATGAGCAGTTCTTC
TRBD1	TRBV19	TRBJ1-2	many	CASSPQGVSNYGYTF	TGTGCCAGTAGTCCACAGGGGGTGTCTAACTATGGCTACACCTTC
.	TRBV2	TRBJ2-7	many	CASNTYEQYF	TGTGCCAGCAACACCTACGAGCAGTACTTC
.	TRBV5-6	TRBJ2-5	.	CASSWANGETQYF	TGTGCCAGCAGCTGGGCAAACGGGGAGACCCAGTACTTC
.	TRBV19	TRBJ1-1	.	CASSILVSTEAFF	TGTGCCAGTAGTATCCTGGTCAGCACTGAAGCTTTCTTT
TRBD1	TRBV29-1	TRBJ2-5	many	CSVEAGTGRQETQYF	TGCAGCGTTGAAGCAGGGACAGGTCGACAAGAGACCCAGTACTTC
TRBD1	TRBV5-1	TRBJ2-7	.	CASSLGDRALFDEQYF	TGCGCCAGCAGCTTGGGAGACAGGGCTCTTTTCGACGAGCAGTACTTC
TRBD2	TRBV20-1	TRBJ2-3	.	CSARAPRLAGPFSPGTDTQYF	TGCAGTGCTAGAGCCCCACGACTAGCGGGACCCTTTTCCCCGGGCACAGATACGCAGTATTTT
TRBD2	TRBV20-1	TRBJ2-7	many	CSATGTSGSLHSYEQYF	TGCAGTGCGACCGGGACTAGCGGGAGCCTACACTCCTACGAGCAGTACTTC
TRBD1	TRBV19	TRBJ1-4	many	CASSTGTGRRNEKLFF	TGTGCCAGTAGTACCGGGACAGGGCGACGAAATGAAAAACTGTTTTTT
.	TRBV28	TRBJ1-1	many	CASSQPRGDSVNTEAFF	TGTGCCAGCAGCCAACCGCGGGGAGACAGTGTTAACACTGAAGCTTTCTTT
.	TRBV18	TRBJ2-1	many	CASSPPQGPNEQFF	TGTGCCAGCTCACCACCACAGGGTCCAAATGAGCAGTTCTTC
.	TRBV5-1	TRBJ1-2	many	CASSLEWINYGYTF	TGCGCCAGCAGCTTGGAGTGGATTAACTATGGCTACACCTTC
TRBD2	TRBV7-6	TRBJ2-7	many	CASSLASPTSGRLEQYF	TGTGCCAGCAGCTTAGCCTCCCCGACTAGCGGGAGGCTTGAGCAGTACTTC
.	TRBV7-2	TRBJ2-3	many	CASSLDKWPDTQYF	TGTGCCAGCAGCTTAGATAAGTGGCCAGATACGCAGTATTTT
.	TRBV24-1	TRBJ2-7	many	CATSDRGAGYEQYF	TGTGCCACCAGTGATCGCGGGGCAGGATACGAGCAGTACTTC
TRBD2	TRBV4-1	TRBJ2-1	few	CASSQPTSGRWNEQFF	TGCGCCAGCAGCCAACCTACTAGCGGGAGGTGGAATGAGCAGTTCTTC
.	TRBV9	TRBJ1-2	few	CASSVGGPNYGYTF	TGTGCCAGCAGCGTTGGCGGGCCCAACTATGGCTACACCTTC
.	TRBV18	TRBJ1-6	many	CASSPRQGGSPLHF	TGTGCCAGCTCACCTCGGCAGGGAGGGTCACCCCTCCACTTT
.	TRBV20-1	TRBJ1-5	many	CSARTSDGINQPQHF	TGCAGTGCTAGAACCTCGGACGGGATCAATCAGCCCCAGCATTTT
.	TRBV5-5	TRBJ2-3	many	CASTDPLASSTDTQYF	TGTGCCAGCACCGACCCTCTAGCGAGTAGCACAGATACGCAGTATTTT
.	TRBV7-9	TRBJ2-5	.	CASSLSRDSVETQYF	TGTGCCAGCAGCTTATCGCGGGACTCCGTGGAGACCCAGTACTTC
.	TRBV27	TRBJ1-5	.	CASSLEYSNQPQHF	TGTGCCAGCAGTTTAGAGTATAGCAATCAGCCCCAGCATTTT
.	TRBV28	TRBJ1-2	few	CAAVGFYGYTF	TGTGCCGCCGTCGGTTTCTATGGCTACACCTTC
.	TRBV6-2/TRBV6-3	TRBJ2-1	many	CASSEGRGGLYNEQFF	TGTGCCAGCAGTGAAGGGAGGGGGGGCCTCTACAATGAGCAGTTCTTC
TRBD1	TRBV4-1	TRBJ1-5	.	CASSQLQGAGNQPQHF	TGCGCCAGCAGCCAACTACAGGGGGCAGGGAATCAGCCCCAGCATTTT
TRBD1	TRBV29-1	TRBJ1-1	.	CSVTPARGGTEAFF	TGCAGCGTAACCCCGGCCAGGGGGGGCACTGAAGCTTTCTTT
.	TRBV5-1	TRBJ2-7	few	CASSLEPGYEQYF	TGCGCCAGCAGCTTGGAACCCGGCTACGAGCAGTACTTC